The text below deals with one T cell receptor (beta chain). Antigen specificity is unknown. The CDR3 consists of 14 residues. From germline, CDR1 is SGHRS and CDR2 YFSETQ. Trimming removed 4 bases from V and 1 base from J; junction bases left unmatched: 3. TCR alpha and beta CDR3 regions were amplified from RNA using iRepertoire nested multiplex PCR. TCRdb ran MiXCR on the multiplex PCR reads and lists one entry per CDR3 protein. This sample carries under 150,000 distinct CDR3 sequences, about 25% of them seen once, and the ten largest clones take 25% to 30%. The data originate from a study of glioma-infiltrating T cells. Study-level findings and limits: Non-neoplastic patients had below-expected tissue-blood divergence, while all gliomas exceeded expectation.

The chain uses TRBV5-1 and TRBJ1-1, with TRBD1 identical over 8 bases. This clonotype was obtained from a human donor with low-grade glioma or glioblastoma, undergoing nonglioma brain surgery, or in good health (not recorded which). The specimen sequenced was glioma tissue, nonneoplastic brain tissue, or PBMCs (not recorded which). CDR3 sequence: CASSQGQANTEAFF. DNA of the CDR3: TGCGCCAGCAGCCAGGGACAGGCGAACACTGAAGCTTTCTTT.